A single TCR beta chain is shown here with its context. Germline-derived CDR1 and CDR2 are MNHEY and SMNVEV (reference sequence). This CDR3 is 13 amino acids long. V was pared by 6 bases and J by 4 bases, with 3 bases of the junction left unmatched. This record belongs to a study of blood T cell repertoires in COVID-19. Study-level background: From the United States, Italy and Spain came samples of acute and convalescent COVID-19. PBMCs, B-cell-depleted T cells, or T cells were the source of the cDNA or gDNA that made up the material.

As handled by the study authors: The authors estimated nucleated cell counts from reference gene primer amplification. Libraries were prepared by immunoSEQ multiplex PCR; TCRdb keeps only in-frame clonotypes and omits some of them. The V and J calls and clone size come from that table; D and trimming were worked out from the DNA. In the table there are about 190,000 clones, over 80% of which are singletons. The genes are TRBV27 and TRBJ1-5; 7 bases align to TRBD1. The sequenced sample consisted of peripheral blood. This clonotype originated in a woman aged 30 to 39 with acute or convalescent COVID-19. As DNA, the CDR3 is TGTGCCAGCAGGCCACAGGGGAATCAGCCCCAGCATTTT. It translates to CASRPQGNQPQHF.